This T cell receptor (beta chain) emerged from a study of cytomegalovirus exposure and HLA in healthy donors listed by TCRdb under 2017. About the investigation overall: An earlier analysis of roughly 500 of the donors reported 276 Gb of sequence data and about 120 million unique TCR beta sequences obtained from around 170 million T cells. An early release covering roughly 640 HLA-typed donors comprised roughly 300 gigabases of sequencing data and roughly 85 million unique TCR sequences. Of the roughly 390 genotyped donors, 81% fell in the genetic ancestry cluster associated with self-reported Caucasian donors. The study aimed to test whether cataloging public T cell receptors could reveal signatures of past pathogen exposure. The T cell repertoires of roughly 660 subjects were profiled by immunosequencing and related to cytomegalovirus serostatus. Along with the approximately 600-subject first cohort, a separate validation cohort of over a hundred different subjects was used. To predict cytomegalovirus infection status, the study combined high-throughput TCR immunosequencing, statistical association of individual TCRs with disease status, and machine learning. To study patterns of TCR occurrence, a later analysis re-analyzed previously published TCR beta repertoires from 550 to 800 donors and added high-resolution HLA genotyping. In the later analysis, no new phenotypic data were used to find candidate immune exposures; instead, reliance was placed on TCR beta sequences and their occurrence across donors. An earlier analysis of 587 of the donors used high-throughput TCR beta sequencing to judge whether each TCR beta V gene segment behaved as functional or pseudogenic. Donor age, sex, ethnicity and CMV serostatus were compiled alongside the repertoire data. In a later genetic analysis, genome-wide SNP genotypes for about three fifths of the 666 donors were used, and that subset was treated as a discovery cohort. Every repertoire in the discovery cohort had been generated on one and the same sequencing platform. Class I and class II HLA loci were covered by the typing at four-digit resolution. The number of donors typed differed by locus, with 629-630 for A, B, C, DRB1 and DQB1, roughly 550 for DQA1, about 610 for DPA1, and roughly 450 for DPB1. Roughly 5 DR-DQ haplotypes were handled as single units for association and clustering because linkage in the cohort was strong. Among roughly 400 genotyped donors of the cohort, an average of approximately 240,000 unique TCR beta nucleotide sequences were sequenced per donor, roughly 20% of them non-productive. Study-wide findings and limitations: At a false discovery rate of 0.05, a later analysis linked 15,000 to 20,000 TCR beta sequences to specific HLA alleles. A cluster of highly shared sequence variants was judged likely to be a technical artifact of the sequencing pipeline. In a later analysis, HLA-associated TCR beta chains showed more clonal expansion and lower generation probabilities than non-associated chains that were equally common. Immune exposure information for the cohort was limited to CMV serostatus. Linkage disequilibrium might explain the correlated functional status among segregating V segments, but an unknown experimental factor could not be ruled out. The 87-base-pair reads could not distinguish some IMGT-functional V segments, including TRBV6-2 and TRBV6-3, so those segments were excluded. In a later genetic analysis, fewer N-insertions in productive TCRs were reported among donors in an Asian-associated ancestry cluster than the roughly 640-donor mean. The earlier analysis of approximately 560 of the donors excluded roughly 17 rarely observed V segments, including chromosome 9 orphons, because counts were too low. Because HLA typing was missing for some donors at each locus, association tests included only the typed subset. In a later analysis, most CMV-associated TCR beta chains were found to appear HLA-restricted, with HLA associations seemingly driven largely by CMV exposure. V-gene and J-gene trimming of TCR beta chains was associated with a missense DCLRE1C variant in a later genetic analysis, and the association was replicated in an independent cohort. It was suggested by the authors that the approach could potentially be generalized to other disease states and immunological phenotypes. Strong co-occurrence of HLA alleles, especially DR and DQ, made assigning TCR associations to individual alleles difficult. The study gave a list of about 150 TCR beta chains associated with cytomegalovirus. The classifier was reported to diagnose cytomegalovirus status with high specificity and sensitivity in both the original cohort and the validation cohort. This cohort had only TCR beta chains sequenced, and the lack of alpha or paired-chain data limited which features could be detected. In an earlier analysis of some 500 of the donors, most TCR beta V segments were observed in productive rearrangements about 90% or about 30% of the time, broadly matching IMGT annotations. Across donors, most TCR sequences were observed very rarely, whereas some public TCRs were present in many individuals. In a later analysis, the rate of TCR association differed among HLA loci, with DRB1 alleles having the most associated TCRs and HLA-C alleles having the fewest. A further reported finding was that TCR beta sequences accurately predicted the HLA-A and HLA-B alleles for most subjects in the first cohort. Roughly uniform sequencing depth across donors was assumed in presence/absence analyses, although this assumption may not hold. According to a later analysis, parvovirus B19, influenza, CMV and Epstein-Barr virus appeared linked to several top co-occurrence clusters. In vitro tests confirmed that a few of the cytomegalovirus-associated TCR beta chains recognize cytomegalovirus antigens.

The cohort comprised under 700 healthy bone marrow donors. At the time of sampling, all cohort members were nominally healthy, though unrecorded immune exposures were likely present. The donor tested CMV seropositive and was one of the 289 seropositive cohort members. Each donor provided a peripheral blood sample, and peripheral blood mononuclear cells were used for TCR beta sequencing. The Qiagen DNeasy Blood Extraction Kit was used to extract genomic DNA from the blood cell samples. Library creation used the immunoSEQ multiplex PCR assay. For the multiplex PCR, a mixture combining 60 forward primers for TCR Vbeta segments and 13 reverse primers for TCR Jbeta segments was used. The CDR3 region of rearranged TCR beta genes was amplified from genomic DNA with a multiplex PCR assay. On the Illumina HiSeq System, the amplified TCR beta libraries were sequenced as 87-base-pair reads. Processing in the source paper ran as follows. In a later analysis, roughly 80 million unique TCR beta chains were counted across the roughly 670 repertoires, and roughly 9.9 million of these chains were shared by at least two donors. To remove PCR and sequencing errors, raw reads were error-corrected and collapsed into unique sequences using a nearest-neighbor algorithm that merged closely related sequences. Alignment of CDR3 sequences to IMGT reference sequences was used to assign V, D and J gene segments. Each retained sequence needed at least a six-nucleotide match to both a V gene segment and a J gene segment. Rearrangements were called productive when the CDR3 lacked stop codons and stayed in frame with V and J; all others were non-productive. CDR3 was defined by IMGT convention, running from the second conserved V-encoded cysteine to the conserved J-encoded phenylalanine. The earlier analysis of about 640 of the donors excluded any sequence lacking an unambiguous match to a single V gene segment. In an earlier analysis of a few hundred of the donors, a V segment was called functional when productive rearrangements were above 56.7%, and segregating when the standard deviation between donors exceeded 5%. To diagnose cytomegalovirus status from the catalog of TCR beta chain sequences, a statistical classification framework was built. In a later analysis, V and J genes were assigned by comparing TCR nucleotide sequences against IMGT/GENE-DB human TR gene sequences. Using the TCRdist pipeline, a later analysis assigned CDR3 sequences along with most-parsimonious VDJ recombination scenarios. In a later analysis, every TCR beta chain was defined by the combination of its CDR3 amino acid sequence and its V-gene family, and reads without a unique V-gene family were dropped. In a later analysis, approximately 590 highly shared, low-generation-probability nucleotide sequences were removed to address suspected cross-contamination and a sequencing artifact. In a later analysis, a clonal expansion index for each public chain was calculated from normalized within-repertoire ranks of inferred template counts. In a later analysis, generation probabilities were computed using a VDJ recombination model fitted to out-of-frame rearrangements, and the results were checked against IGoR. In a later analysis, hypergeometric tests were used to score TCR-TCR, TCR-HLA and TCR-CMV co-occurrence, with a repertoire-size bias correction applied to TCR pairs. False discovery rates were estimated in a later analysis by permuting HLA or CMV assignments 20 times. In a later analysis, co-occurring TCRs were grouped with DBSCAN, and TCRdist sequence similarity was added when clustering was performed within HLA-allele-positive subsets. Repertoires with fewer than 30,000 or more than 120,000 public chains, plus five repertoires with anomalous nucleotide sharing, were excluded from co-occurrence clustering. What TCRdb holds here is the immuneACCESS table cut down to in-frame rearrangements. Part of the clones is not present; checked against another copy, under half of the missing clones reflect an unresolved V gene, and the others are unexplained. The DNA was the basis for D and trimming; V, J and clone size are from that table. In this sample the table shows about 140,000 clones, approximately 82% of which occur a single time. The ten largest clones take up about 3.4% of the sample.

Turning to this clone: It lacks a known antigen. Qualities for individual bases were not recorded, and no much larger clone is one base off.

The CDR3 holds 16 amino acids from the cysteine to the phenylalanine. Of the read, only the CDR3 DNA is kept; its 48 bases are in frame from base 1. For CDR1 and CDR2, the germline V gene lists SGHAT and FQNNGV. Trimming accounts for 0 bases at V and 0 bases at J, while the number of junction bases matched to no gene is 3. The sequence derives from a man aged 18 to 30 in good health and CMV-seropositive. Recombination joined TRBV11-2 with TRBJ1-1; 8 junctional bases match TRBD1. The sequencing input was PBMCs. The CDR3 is CASSLEGTGLNTEAFF. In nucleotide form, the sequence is TGTGCCAGCAGCTTAGAGGGGACAGGATTGAACACTGAAGCTTTCTTT.